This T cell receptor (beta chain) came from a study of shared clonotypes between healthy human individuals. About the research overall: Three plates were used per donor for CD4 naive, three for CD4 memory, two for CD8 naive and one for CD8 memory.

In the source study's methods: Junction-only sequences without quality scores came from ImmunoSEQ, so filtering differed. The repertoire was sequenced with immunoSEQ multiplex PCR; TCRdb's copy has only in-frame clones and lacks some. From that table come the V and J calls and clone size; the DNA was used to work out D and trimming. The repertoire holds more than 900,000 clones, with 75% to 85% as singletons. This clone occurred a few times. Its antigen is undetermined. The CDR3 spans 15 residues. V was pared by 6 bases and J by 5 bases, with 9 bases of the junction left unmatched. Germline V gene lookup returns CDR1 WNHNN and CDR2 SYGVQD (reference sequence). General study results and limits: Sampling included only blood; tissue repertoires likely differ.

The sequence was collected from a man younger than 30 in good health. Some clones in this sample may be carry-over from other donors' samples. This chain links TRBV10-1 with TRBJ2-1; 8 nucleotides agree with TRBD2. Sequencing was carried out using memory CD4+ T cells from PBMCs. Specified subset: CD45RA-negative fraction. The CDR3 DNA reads TGCGCCAGCAGCAAGCGGGGGAGTAAGAACAATGAGCAGTTCTTC. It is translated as CASSKRGSKNNEQFF.